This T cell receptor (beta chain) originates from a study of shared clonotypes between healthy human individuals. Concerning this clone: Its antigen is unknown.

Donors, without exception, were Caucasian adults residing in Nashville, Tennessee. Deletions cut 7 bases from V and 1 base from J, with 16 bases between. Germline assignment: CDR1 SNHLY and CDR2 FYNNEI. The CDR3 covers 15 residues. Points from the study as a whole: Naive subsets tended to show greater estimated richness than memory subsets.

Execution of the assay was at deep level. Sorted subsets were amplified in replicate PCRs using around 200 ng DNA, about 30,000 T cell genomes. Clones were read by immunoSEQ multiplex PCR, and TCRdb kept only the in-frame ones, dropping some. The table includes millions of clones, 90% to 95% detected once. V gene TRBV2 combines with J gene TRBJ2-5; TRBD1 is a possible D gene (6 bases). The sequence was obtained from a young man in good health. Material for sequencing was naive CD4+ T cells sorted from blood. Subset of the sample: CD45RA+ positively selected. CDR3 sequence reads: CASTNRVLAQETQYF. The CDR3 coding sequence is TGTGCCAGCACGAACAGGGTGCTAGCCCAAGAGACCCAGTACTTC.